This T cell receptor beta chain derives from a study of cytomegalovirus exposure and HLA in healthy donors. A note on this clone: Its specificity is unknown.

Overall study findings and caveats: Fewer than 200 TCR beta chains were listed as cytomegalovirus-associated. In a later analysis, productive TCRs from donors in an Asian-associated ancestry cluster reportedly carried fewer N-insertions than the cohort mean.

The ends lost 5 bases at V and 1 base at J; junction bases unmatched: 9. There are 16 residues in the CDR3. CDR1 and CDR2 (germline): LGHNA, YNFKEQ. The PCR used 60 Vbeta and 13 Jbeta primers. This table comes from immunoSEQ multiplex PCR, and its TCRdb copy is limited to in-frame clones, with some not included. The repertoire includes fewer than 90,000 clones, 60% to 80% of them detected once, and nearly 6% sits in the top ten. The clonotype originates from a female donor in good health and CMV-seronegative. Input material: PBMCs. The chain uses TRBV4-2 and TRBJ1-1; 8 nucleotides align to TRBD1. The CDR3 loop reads CASSWGTGGPNTEAFF. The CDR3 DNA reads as TGTGCCAGCAGCTGGGGGACAGGAGGCCCGAACACTGAAGCTTTCTTT.